These 28 T cell receptor beta chains share one sample of origin, sequenced in a study of blood T cell repertoires in COVID-19. Some clones are missing from TCRdb's copy, which holds only in-frame ones; the method was immunoSEQ multiplex PCR. The sample yields a few hundred thousand clones, roughly 88% seen once. Sequencing was carried out using peripheral blood. All receptors come from a woman between 50 and 59 years old with COVID-19, enrolled during active disease.

The chain uses TRBV9 and TRBJ2-7; 7 bases are shared with TRBD1. There are 13 residues in the CDR3. V was clipped by 5 bases and J by 0 bases; unmatched bases: 2. Germline CDR1 SGDLS, CDR2 YYNGEE. CDR3 sequence reads: CASSWDSSYEQYF. The CDR3 DNA reads as TGTGCCAGCAGTTGGGACAGCTCCTACGAGCAGTACTTC.

The chain combines TRBV7-9 with TRBJ2-7; weak D call: TRBD1 (6 bases). Germline V lookup: CDR1 SEHNR, CDR2 FQNEAQ (reference sequence). The CDR3 sequence is 14 residues long. Trimming pared 5 bases from V and 1 base from J, leaving 12 bases between. The CDR3 nucleotides read TGTGCCAGCAGCGCCCGGGACAATTCCTACGAGCAGTACTTC. Translation: CASSARDNSYEQYF. Variable domain in full (rest from reference TRBV7-9 and TRBJ2-7): DTGVSQNPRHKITKRGQNVTFRCDPISEHNRLYWYRQTLGQGPEFLTYFQNEAQLEKSRLLSDRFSAERPKGSFSTLEIQRTEQGDSAMYLCASSARDNSYEQYFGPGTRLTVT.

The chain combines TRBV28 with TRBJ2-1; 14 bases map to TRBD2. This CDR3 has 16 amino acids. V shed 5 bases and J 3 bases; nucleotides not matched to a gene: 3. From germline, CDR1 is MDHEN and CDR2 SYDVKM. This CDR3 is CASSRTSGGFYNEQFF. The DNA for the CDR3 is TGTGCCAGCAGTCGGACTAGCGGGGGGTTCTACAATGAGCAGTTCTTC.

The chain employs TRBV5-1 and TRBJ2-5; 9 bases map to TRBD2. The CDR3 spans 15 residues. Trimming removed 0 bases from V and 3 bases from J; junction bases left unmatched: 3. Per the germline V gene, CDR1 is SGHRS and CDR2 is YFSETQ. CDR3 in DNA: TGCGCCAGCAGCTTGGGCGGGGGGGCCGAAGAGACCCAGTACTTC. Translating it yields CASSLGGGAEETQYF.

This chain connects TRBV12-3 or TRBV12-4 to TRBJ2-1; D is unresolved. The CDR3 loop spans 12 amino acids. V gave up 3 bases and J gave up 8 bases, with 8 bases separating them. CDR3 residues: CASSFFRDEQFF. In DNA form, the CDR3 reads TGTGCCAGCAGTTTCTTTCGGGATGAGCAGTTCTTC.

The rearrangement uses TRBV3-1 (or the pseudogene TRBV3-2) and TRBJ2-7; D is unclear. V was pared by 4 bases and J by 7 bases, with 17 bases between. Germline V gene sequence: CDR1 LGHDT, CDR2 YNNKEL (reference sequence). This CDR3 has 14 amino acids. The CDR3: CASSLRRGAGEQYF. DNA of the CDR3: TGTGCCAGCAGCCTTCGTCGAGGTGCTGGGGAGCAGTACTTC.

This sequence joins TRBV10-1 and TRBJ2-3; TRBD2 agrees at 8 bases. The germline gives CDR1 WNHNN, CDR2 SYGVQD (reference sequence). The CDR3 loop spans 12 amino acids. Trimming at V came to 5 bases and at J to 7 bases, leaving 2 bases not matched to a gene. The CDR3, as DNA: TGCGCCAGCAGTAGCGGGGGAAATACGCAGTATTTT. It codes for CASSSGGNTQYF.

This clone was seen a handful of times. Other DNA sequences of this sample code for an identical CDR3. The chain uses TRBV3-1 (or the pseudogene TRBV3-2) and TRBJ2-1, with 9 bases fitting TRBD2. This CDR3 comprises 15 residues. CDR1 is LGHDT and CDR2 is YNNKEL in the germline V gene (reference sequence). Trimming cost V 4 bases and J 7 bases; bases outside gene matches: 8. CDR3 DNA: TGTGCCAGCAGCCTGGGTGGCGGGGGGGTTAATGAGCAGTTCTTC. This sequence encodes CASSLGGGGVNEQFF.

The chain joins TRBV7-2 to TRBJ1-2, with 7 bases fitting TRBD1. V shed 10 bases and J 12 bases; nucleotides not matched to a gene: 17. This CDR3 is built from 13 residues. Germline values: CDR1 SGHTA, CDR2 FQGNSA. The CDR3 coding sequence is TGTGCCATCCCGTACAGGGGCCCCCTCGGACACACCTTC. Amino acids: CAIPYRGPLGHTF. Drawing the rest from reference TRBV7-2 and TRBJ1-2, the complete variable domain is GAGVSQSPSNKVTEKGKDVELRCDPISGHTALYWYRQSLGQGLEFLIYFQGNSAPDKSGLPSDRFSAERTGGSVSTLTIQRTQQEDSAVYLCAIPYRGPLGHTFGSGTRLTVV.

The V gene is TRBV5-1, the J gene TRBJ2-1, with a tentative D call TRBD1 (6 bases). Trimming stripped 1 base from V and 2 bases from J, with 7 bases between. The germline V gene has CDR1 SGHRS and CDR2 YFSETQ. The CDR3 spans 14 residues. CDR3 protein: CASSLTGTYNEQFF. CDR3 sequence (DNA): TGCGCCAGCAGCTTGACAGGGACCTACAATGAGCAGTTCTTC.

This chain connects TRBV2 to TRBJ1-4; TRBD1 aligns across 8 bases. This CDR3 is built from 15 residues. The junction had 9 bases not matched to a gene; V was cut back by 8 bases and J by 4 bases. The germline V gene has CDR1 SNHLY and CDR2 FYNNEI. This CDR3 is CASRNRGIFNEKLFF. CDR3 nucleotide sequence: TGTGCCAGCCGGAACAGGGGGATATTTAATGAAAAACTGTTTTTT.

The chain is built from TRBV2 and TRBJ1-2; 8 nucleotides match TRBD1. The CDR3 has 13 residues. Germline V CDR1 and CDR2: SNHLY, FYNNEI. With V trimmed by 6 bases and J by 6 bases, 6 bases remained unmatched. The CDR3 region is CASRMDRADGYTF. Here the CDR3 DNA reads TGTGCCAGCAGGATGGACAGGGCAGATGGCTACACCTTC.

The chain joins TRBV1 to TRBJ2-1; the table's D call of TRBD2 was not tested on the DNA. TRBV1 is marked as a pseudogene. This CDR3 is 21 amino acids long. CDR3 DNA: TGCACCAGCAGCCAAGATCGGTGGAGGACTAGCGGCTCGAGCTCCTACAATGAGCAGTTCTTC. Translation: CTSSQDRWRTSGSSSYNEQFF.

V usage is TRBV9 and J usage is TRBJ1-1; TRBD1 is a possible D gene (5 bases). There are 14 residues in the CDR3. V lost 0 bases and J 4 bases, leaving 10 bases between the germline ends. Germline CDR1 reads SGDLS; CDR2 reads YYNGEE. The CDR3 DNA reads as TGTGCCAGCAGCGTAGAGCTGGGGGGCACTGAAGCTTTCTTT. It codes for CASSVELGGTEAFF.

Ten or more counts support this clone. This chain links TRBV5-4 with TRBJ2-7; tentatively, D is TRBD1 (6 bases). The CDR3 spans 15 residues. Germline CDR1 is SGHNT and CDR2 is YYREEE (reference sequence). The germline V and J ends were trimmed by 1 base and 6 bases, with 17 bases remaining between them. CDR3 sequence (DNA): TGTGCCAGCAGCTTGATACAGGGTAAGGCAGGCGAGCAGTACTTC. The encoded protein is CASSLIQGKAGEQYF.

This clone was seen only once. This chain uses TRBV6-4 with TRBJ1-6; D remains ambiguous. V was trimmed by 3 bases and J by 11 bases, leaving 11 bases between them. The CDR3 sequence is 13 residues long. Germline V gene lookup returns CDR1 MRHNA and CDR2 SNTAGT. CDR3 sequence: CASSENIGAPLHF. As DNA, the CDR3 is TGTGCCAGCAGTGAAAATATAGGAGCACCCCTCCACTTT.

The chain carries TRBV4-1 and TRBJ1-5, with D tentatively TRBD1 (6 bases). The CDR3 consists of 16 residues. The germline CDR1 and CDR2 sequences are MGHRA and YSYEKL. The germline V and J ends were trimmed by 4 bases and 6 bases, with 19 bases remaining between them. The CDR3 sequence: CASSRRQVPSVQPQHF. The CDR3 region has the DNA TGCGCCAGCAGCCGGAGACAGGTCCCTTCGGTTCAGCCCCAGCATTTT.

This sequence joins TRBV5-1 and TRBJ2-5, with D perhaps matching TRBD1 (6 bases). The CDR3 has 13 amino acids. V was trimmed by 4 bases and J by 5 bases, leaving 12 bases between them. Germline V lookup: CDR1 SGHRS, CDR2 YFSETQ. Here the CDR3 reads CASSRFRGETQYF. The DNA for the CDR3 is TGCGCCAGCAGCCGTTTTAGGGGGGAGACCCAGTACTTC.

As DNA, the CDR3 is TGCAGTGCTAGTCGGCAGGGAAATTACGGCTACACCTTC. The encoded protein is CSASRQGNYGYTF. The chain employs TRBV20-1 and TRBJ1-2, with D perhaps TRBD1 (5 bases). Trimming removed 3 bases from V and 8 bases from J, with 16 bases in between. Germline V gene lookup returns CDR1 DFQATT and CDR2 SNEGSKA (reference sequence). CDR3 length equals 13 residues.

This clone was found a few times. This chain joins TRBV29-1 and TRBJ1-1; tentatively, D is TRBD1 (5 bases). The V and J ends lost 4 bases and 1 base respectively, with 13 bases between them. The CDR3 runs 14 residues. Germline V gene data show CDR1 as SQVTM and CDR2 as ANQGSEA. The CDR3 bases are TGCAGCGTTGCGCGTAGACAGACGAACACTGAAGCTTTCTTT. It codes for CSVARRQTNTEAFF. Full variable domain (missing parts from reference TRBV29-1 and TRBJ1-1): SAVISQKPSRDICQRGTSLTIQCQVDSQVTMMFWYRQQPGQSLTLIATANQGSEATYESGFVIDKFPISRPNLTFSTLTVSNMSPEDSSIYLCSVARRQTNTEAFFGQGTRLTVV.

The chain links TRBV12-3 or TRBV12-4 to TRBJ1-1; D unclear. With 3 bases removed from V and 5 bases from J, the gap between germline ends came to 10 bases. CDR3 length: 13 amino acids. CDR3 in amino acids: CASSLRVETEAFF. DNA of the CDR3: TGTGCCAGCAGTTTGCGGGTGGAGACTGAAGCTTTCTTT.

The chain employs TRBV24-1 and TRBJ1-5; a possible D gene is TRBD1 (6 bases). V lost 5 bases, J lost 5 bases, and 15 bases lay in between. The CDR3 spans 15 residues. Germline lookup yields CDR1 KGHDR and CDR2 SFDVKD. CDR3 in DNA: TGTGCCACCAGTGGAAGAACAGGGAGAGATCAGCCCCAGCATTTT. Translated: CATSGRTGRDQPQHF.

V gene TRBV7-9 combines with J gene TRBJ1-1; D is unresolved. This CDR3 spans 14 amino acids. Germline CDR1 and CDR2: SEHNR and FQNEAQ (reference sequence). Trimming took off 4 bases at V and 1 base at J, with 10 bases between the two ends. CDR3 in amino acids: CASSSRGQNTEAFF. CDR3 DNA sequence: TGTGCCAGCAGCTCCAGAGGTCAGAACACTGAAGCTTTCTTT.

The chain couples TRBV4-2 to TRBJ2-2; TRBD2 matches 11 bases. The germline V gene has CDR1 LGHNA and CDR2 YNFKEQ. CDR3 length: 20 amino acids. V lost 1 base and J lost 4; bases outside the gene matches: 14. Written as DNA, the CDR3 is TGTGCCAGCAGCCAAGTTGGCGTTATTAGCGGGGGGGCCGGCACCGGGGAGCTGTTTTTT. This translates into CASSQVGVISGGAGTGELFF.

The chain recombines TRBV12-3 or TRBV12-4 with TRBJ2-7; D is ambiguous. The V gene lost 1 base and the J gene lost 7 bases, with 11 bases spanning the gap. There are 13 residues in the CDR3. CDR3 sequence: CASSLEAPREQYF. In nucleotides, the CDR3 is TGTGCCAGCAGTTTAGAAGCTCCCAGGGAGCAGTACTTC.

The chain employs TRBV9 and TRBJ1-1; D is perhaps TRBD1 (6 bases). Germline CDR1 SGDLS, CDR2 YYNGEE. The germline V and J ends were trimmed by 0 bases and 11 bases, with 14 bases remaining between them. The CDR3 is made up of 13 amino acids. CDR3 region: CASSVDLRGAAFF. CDR3 in DNA: TGTGCCAGCAGCGTAGATCTCAGGGGCGCGGCTTTCTTT.

CDR3 loop: CAWRGQGVGNIQYF. Here the CDR3 DNA reads TGTGCCTGGAGAGGGCAGGGGGTGGGAAACATTCAGTACTTC. The chain joins TRBV30 to TRBJ2-4; 7 nucleotides agree with TRBD1. This CDR3 contains 14 residues. Per the germline V gene, CDR1 is GTSNPN and CDR2 is SVGIG (reference sequence). Germline trimming cut 3 bases from V and 6 bases from J; bases unmatched to any gene: 8.

The gene calls are TRBV19 and TRBJ1-3; 7 bases fit TRBD1. The ends lost 5 bases at V and 0 bases at J; junction bases unmatched: 13. Germline V lookup: CDR1 LNHDA, CDR2 SQIVND (reference sequence). CDR3 length: 18 amino acids. The CDR3 spells CASSRDSVSTFSGNTIYF. The CDR3 DNA reads as TGTGCCAGTAGTCGGGACAGCGTTTCTACTTTCTCTGGAAACACCATATATTTT.